These T cell receptor beta chains were read from a single sample in a study of blood T cell repertoires in COVID-19. Only in-frame clones appear in the TCRdb table, and some are missing; sequencing was by immunoSEQ multiplex PCR. The sample consists of roughly 220,000 clones, 70% to 85% of them appearing once. Source material: PBMCs or T cells enriched from blood (not recorded which). The receptors shown here come from a middle-aged man who had recovered from COVID-19. CDR3s include the opening cysteine and the closing phenylalanine or tryptophan. The D gene is left open where the match is weak. Only part of the rows carry a size: once, few, many, or a class if the clone is expanded.

J,size,V,D,CDR3,DNA
TRBJ2-3,-,TRBV2,-,CASTERRWADTQYF,TGTGCCAGCACTGAGCGGAGATGGGCAGATACGCAGTATTTT
TRBJ1-2,-,TRBV18,-,CASRDIYGYTF,TGTGCCAGTCGGGACATCTATGGCTACACCTTC
TRBJ2-2,-,TRBV5-1,-,CASSEQGPANTGELFF,TGCGCCAGCAGCGAACAGGGTCCCGCGAACACCGGGGAGCTGTTTTTT
TRBJ2-7,-,TRBV18,-,CASSPVVRYEQYF,TGTGCCAGCTCACCCGTAGTTCGCTACGAGCAGTACTTC
TRBJ1-1,-,TRBV2,-,CASGDPTGYTEAFF,TGTGCCAGCGGCGACCCGACAGGTTACACTGAAGCTTTCTTT
TRBJ1-2,-,TRBV7-9,-,CASTGTRTATNYGYTF,TGTGCCAGCACCGGAACGAGGACAGCAACTAACTATGGCTACACCTTC
TRBJ2-3,-,TRBV11-3,-,CASSLDPVTQYF,TGTGCCAGCAGCTTAGACCCCGTTACGCAGTATTTT
TRBJ1-6,-,TRBV18,TRBD1,CASSRLQGDNSPLHF,TGTGCCAGCTCACGACTACAGGGGGATAATTCACCCCTCCACTTT
TRBJ2-1,-,TRBV5-1,TRBD2,CASMLGGRVVNEQFF,TGCGCCAGCATGTTGGGAGGGAGAGTGGTCAATGAGCAGTTCTTC
TRBJ2-1,-,TRBV27,-,CASSSSSDEQFF,TGTGCCAGCAGTAGTAGTTCCGATGAGCAGTTCTTC
TRBJ1-3,-,TRBV7-8,-,CASSLESGNTIYF,TGTGCCAGCAGCTTAGAGAGTGGAAACACCATATATTTT
TRBJ2-1,once,TRBV7-3,TRBD1,CASSATGGSYNEQFF,TGTGCCAGCAGCGCGACAGGGGGGTCCTACAATGAGCAGTTCTTC
TRBJ1-5,-,TRBV2,-,CASSLFGSDQPQHF,TGTGCCAGCAGTTTGTTCGGGAGTGACCAGCCCCAGCATTTT
TRBJ1-5,-,TRBV24-1,TRBD1,CATSARPGWRQGGSNQPQHF,TGTGCCACCAGTGCCCGTCCCGGATGGCGACAGGGAGGTAGCAATCAGCCCCAGCATTTT
TRBJ1-3,once,TRBV4-1,-,CASSQDNRPSGNTIYF,TGCGCCAGCAGCCAAGATAACAGACCCTCTGGAAACACCATATATTTT
TRBJ2-1,many,TRBV24-1,TRBD2,CATSEAGLAGGNEQFF,TGTGCCACCAGTGAGGCTGGACTAGCGGGAGGGAATGAGCAGTTCTTC
TRBJ1-1,-,TRBV5-1,TRBD1,CASSSDRVSAFF,TGCGCCAGCAGCTCCGACAGGGTATCAGCTTTCTTT
TRBJ2-1,few,TRBV7-3,TRBD2,CASRLAGSNEQFF,TGTGCCAGCAGACTAGCGGGGTCGAATGAGCAGTTCTTC
TRBJ1-3,-,TRBV3-1/TRBV3-2,TRBD1,CASSHRGSGNTIYF,TGTGCCAGCAGCCACAGGGGGTCTGGAAACACCATATATTTT
TRBJ2-7,once,TRBV13,-,CASSLGPDEQYF,TGTGCCAGCAGCTTAGGCCCGGACGAGCAGTACTTC
TRBJ2-5,-,TRBV19,-,CASSIKIAAKQETQYF,TGTGCCAGTAGTATAAAAATAGCGGCGAAACAAGAGACCCAGTACTTC
TRBJ2-5,-,TRBV7-9,-,CASSLGTPTPETQYF,TGTGCCAGCAGCTTAGGGACTCCAACCCCGGAGACCCAGTACTTC
TRBJ2-1,-,TRBV19,-,CASSIGTVYNEQFF,TGTGCCAGTAGTATAGGTACAGTCTACAATGAGCAGTTCTTC
TRBJ1-2,once,TRBV18,TRBD1,CASSPGTGDSYGYTF,TGTGCCAGCTCACCAGGGACAGGGGATTCCTATGGCTACACCTTC